This entry is about one T cell receptor (beta chain). This clone's antigen is unknown. No much larger clone is present one base from it, and per-base qualities are unavailable. The data stem from a study of blood T cell repertoires in COVID-19 (dated by TCRdb to about 2020). A note on the overall study: Samples from collaborators originated in the United States, Italy and Spain and spanned both the acute and convalescent phases of COVID-19. Sample metadata almost always included a de-identified subject ID, COVID-19 status, age in years and sex. Where available, HLA class I and class II types were taken from metadata supplied by the sample provider and were not determined by assay-based typing. A freely available public database, intended as a resource for researchers studying the immune response to SARS-CoV-2, is where the repertoires were released. The samples were drawn from two sources: the first 160 participants of the ongoing ImmuneRACE study, and 1,200 or so subjects contributed by 6 global collaborators. The prospective study material was composed of cDNA or gDNA derived from T cells, B-cell-depleted T cells, or PBMCs. Subjects who had been exposed to COVID-19, were actively infected with it, or had recovered from it provided the deeply sampled blood TCRbeta repertoires that made up the dataset. The paper as a whole reports these results and caveats: The amount of clinical and demographic metadata varied by source and participant and was provided uncurated.

Whole blood was collected in K2EDTA tubes by collaborating institutions according to the institutions' own protocols. Collaborator samples were shipped for TCRbeta analysis as frozen whole blood, isolated PBMCs, or DNA extracted from either sample type. TCRbeta CDR3 regions were amplified from genomic DNA by means of the immunoSEQ Assay, a bias-controlled multiplex PCR. Under the source paper's analysis protocol: Nucleated cell counts per sample were estimated from amplification of reference gene primers within the assay. To quantify the absolute abundance of each unique TCRbeta CDR3 rearrangement, sequence reads were collapsed and filtered. For each sample, productive Simpson clonality was calculated by taking the square root of Simpson's diversity index across productive rearrangements. Held by TCRdb, this immuneACCESS table contains in-frame sequences only and omits some clones. Under half of the omission traces to an unresolved V gene where checked; the cause of the rest is unknown. The D gene and trimming were derived from the DNA, and the V and J assignments and clone size from that table. This sample is represented by 35,000 to 45,000 clones; roughly 88% of them were singletons. The top ten clonotypes cover under 2.5% of the sample.

From the germline V gene (reference sequence), CDR1 is DFQATT and CDR2 is SNEGSKA. The junction shows trimming of 3 bases on V and 5 bases on J, and the gene matches do not reach 8 bases of it. The CDR3 goes from the cysteine to the phenylalanine over 14 residues. The DNA shown is the 42-base CDR3, in frame from base 1. Recombination connected TRBV20-1 to TRBJ2-5; 8 bases in the middle match TRBD2. Sequencing was done on a sample of peripheral blood. The receptor comes from a human donor in a cohort sampled during active COVID-19. CDR3 protein: CSASRRGGRETQYF. The nucleotide sequence is given as TGCAGTGCTAGTAGACGGGGGGGCAGGGAGACCCAGTACTTC.